A selection of T cell receptor beta chains follows, all from one sample in a study of T cell repertoires in cytomegalovirus infection. Each CDR3 protein gets one entry after TCRdb re-called the reads with MiXCR. The table includes approximately 1,000,000 distinct CDR3 sequences, around 32% detected once. No antigen has been assigned to these receptors. The sequencing used cultured CD8+ T cells from PBMCs, collected from culture after CMV antigen stimulation. The receptors come from a human donor in good health (CMV status not recorded). Some clones in this sample may be carry-over from other donors' samples. The CDR3 runs from the conserved cysteine through the conserved F or W. A D gene is named only where the DNA matches it firmly. Expanded clones are given a class, and other clones once, few, many or no size at all.

TRBV7-6,TRBD2,.,TRBJ2-1,TGTGCCAGCAGCTTAGCGCGCCGGGAGGGGCGAAATGAGCAGTTCTTC,CASSLARREGRNEQFF
TRBV7-7,TRBD1,.,TRBJ2-6,TGTGCTAGCAGCCCATCCCGGACAGGGGGATATGGGGCCAACGTCCTGACTTTC,CASSPSRTGGYGANVLTF
TRBV6-2/TRBV6-3,.,.,TRBJ2-7,TGTGCCAGCACCATTGGCAGGGGACCTTACGAGCAGTACTTC,CASTIGRGPYEQYF
TRBV10-3,.,few,TRBJ2-1,TGTGCCATCAGTGAGTCAAGCCCCAGTAACAATGAGCAGTTCTTC,CAISESSPSNNEQFF
TRBV6-1,.,many,TRBJ2-3,TGTGCCAGCAGTGGGTCGGGCGGACAACAAACAGATACGCAGTATTTT,CASSGSGGQQTDTQYF
TRBV29-1,.,few,TRBJ2-1,TGCAGCGCCCCGGAGCCTTCCTCCTACAATGAGCAGTTCTTC,CSAPEPSSYNEQFF
TRBV19,TRBD1,few,TRBJ2-7,TGTGCCAGTCGAATGAGGGACAGCCGGACCTACGAGCAGTACTTC,CASRMRDSRTYEQYF
TRBV29-1,.,.,TRBJ2-7,TGCAGCGTTGAAATGGAGGGCCGTCAAACCTACGAGCAGTACTTC,CSVEMEGRQTYEQYF
TRBV12-3/TRBV12-4,TRBD2,.,TRBJ2-1,TGTGCCAGCAGGAAACTAGCGGGGGGGCCTAGCTCCTACAATGAGCAGTTCTTC,CASRKLAGGPSSYNEQFF
TRBV11-3,.,few,TRBJ1-6,TGTGCCAGCAGCCCCCAACCGGGGCACAATTCACCCCTCCACTTT,CASSPQPGHNSPLHF
TRBV6-5,TRBD1,few,TRBJ2-1,TGTGCCAGCAGCCCTGGACAGGCGATCTACAATGAGCAGTTCTTC,CASSPGQAIYNEQFF
TRBV6-6,.,.,TRBJ2-5,TGTGCCAGCAGTATGGGGGTACAAGAGACCCAGTACTTC,CASSMGVQETQYF
TRBV7-9,TRBD1,.,TRBJ2-2,TGTGCCAGCAGCTCCGGACAGGGAAAACACACCGGGGAGCTGTTTTTT,CASSSGQGKHTGELFF
TRBV7-6,.,.,TRBJ2-3,TGTGCCAGCAGCCGAACGGACGGACCCACAGATACGCAGTATTTT,CASSRTDGPTDTQYF
TRBV6-6,.,.,TRBJ1-5,TGTGCCAGCAGTACCCGGAGAGGGGAAATAGGTAATCAGCCCCAGCATTTT,CASSTRRGEIGNQPQHF
TRBV29-1,TRBD2,once,TRBJ2-3,TGCAGCGTTTCCCCTAGCGGGGGCACAGATACGCAGTATTTT,CSVSPSGGTDTQYF
TRBV19,TRBD2,once,TRBJ2-3,TGTGCCAGTAGTACCACTAGCGGGAGCACAGATACGCAGTATTTT,CASSTTSGSTDTQYF
TRBV4-1,.,.,TRBJ2-7,TGCGCCAGCAGCCCAAGCGGGTTTCCCTACGAGCAGTACTTC,CASSPSGFPYEQYF